Below are 20 T cell receptor beta chains sequenced from a single sample in a study of spatial heterogeneity in lung cancer. Described time point: sample taken at primary tumor resection. Researchers sequenced whole RNA taken from tumor, nontumor lung or frozen PBMC without sorting. TCRdb re-called the 5' RACE reads through MiXCR, storing one row per CDR3 protein. The data contain some 100,000 distinct CDR3 sequences, around 12% of them singletons. Here the sequenced sample was PBMCs, taken at surgery. The receptors derive from a male donor with early-stage non-small cell lung cancer.

This clonotype was observed a few times. This sequence joins TRBV30 and TRBJ1-4; TRBD1 matches at 9 bases. There are 14 residues in the CDR3. Trimming at V came to 8 bases and at J to 8 bases, leaving 12 bases not matched to a gene. CDR1 and CDR2 from the germline V gene are GTSNPN and SVGIG (reference sequence). The CDR3, as DNA: TGTGCCCTTAACCGGGACAGGGTCGGCGAAAAACTGTTTTTT. It is translated as CALNRDRVGEKLFF. The whole variable domain, filled in from reference TRBV30 and TRBJ1-4, reads SQTIHQWPATLVQPVGSPLSLECTVEGTSNPNLYWYRQAAGRGLQLLFYSVGIGQISSEVPQNLSASRPQDRQFILSSKKLLLSDSGFYLCALNRDRVGEKLFFGSGTQLSVL.

For this clonotype: This may arise from a read error, as a much more abundant clone is one base away. The rearrangement links TRBV5-5 to TRBJ2-3; D is unclear. Matching the DNA end better, TRBJ1-5 makes the J call doubtful. Germline values: CDR1 SGHKS, CDR2 YYEKEE (reference sequence). The CDR3 extends over 14 amino acids. The CDR3 here is CASSPMEGTDTQHF. The DNA for the CDR3 is TGTGCCAGCAGCCCGATGGAGGGTACAGATACGCAGCATTTT.

This clonotype was detected ten times or more. V is TRBV10-3 and J is TRBJ1-2; TRBD1 is a possible D gene (5 bases). The germline CDR1 and CDR2 sequences are ENHRY and SYGVKD. This CDR3 contains 13 residues. The V end was cut by 6 bases, the J end by 2 bases, with 10 bases between. The DNA for the CDR3 is TGTGCCATCAGAGAGGGGAGAAACTATGGCTACACCTTC. This codes for CAIREGRNYGYTF.

This clonotype was observed a handful of times. The genes are TRBV25-1 and TRBJ1-2, with D maybe TRBD1 (6 bases). The germline V and J ends were trimmed by 5 bases and 0 bases, with 16 bases remaining between them. This CDR3 has 16 residues. Germline CDR1 reads MGHDK; CDR2 reads SYGVNS. CDR3 bases: TGTGCCAGCAGTCCACAAGACAGGCCGACTAACTATGGCTACACCTTC. Protein sequence: CASSPQDRPTNYGYTF.

This clonotype was counted a few times. The rearrangement links TRBV5-1 to TRBJ2-3, with D possibly being TRBD2 (7 bases). The germline gives CDR1 SGHRS, CDR2 YFSETQ. The CDR3 is 17 amino acids. Trimming removed 3 bases from V and 0 bases from J, with 17 bases in between. CDR3 in amino acids: CASSSVFGGASTDTQYF. The DNA for the CDR3 is TGCGCCAGCAGCTCGGTGTTTGGGGGGGCCAGCACAGATACGCAGTATTTT.

The rearrangement uses TRBV7-8 and TRBJ1-1; D unclear. Trimming took off 5 bases at V and 0 bases at J, with 13 bases between the two ends. In germline, CDR1 is SGHVS, CDR2 FQNEAQ. The CDR3 runs 15 residues. The CDR3 nucleotides are TGTGCCAGCAGCGGACTAGGGCCTATGAACACTGAAGCTTTCTTT. As protein: CASSGLGPMNTEAFF.

This clonotype was detected a few times. The CDR3 DNA reads TGTGCCAGCAGTTTGCGAGGGGGGGCTCGGAGCTCACCCCTCCACTTT. It encodes CASSLRGGARSSPLHF. The rearrangement links TRBV12-3 or TRBV12-4 to TRBJ1-6; a weak D match, TRBD1 (6 bases). V lost 3 bases to trimming and J lost 10 bases, with 19 bases between them. This CDR3 has 16 amino acids.

The gene calls are TRBV5-4 and TRBJ1-3; D gene unclear. The CDR3 extends over 14 amino acids. V was pared by 4 bases and J by 4 bases, with 12 bases between. The V gene's germline CDR1 is SGHNT and CDR2 YYREEE (reference sequence). The CDR3 DNA sequence: TGTGCCAGCAGCCCGCCGGGCCCCGGAAACACCATATATTTT. This translates into CASSPPGPGNTIYF.

The rearrangement uses TRBV29-1 and TRBJ2-1; 16 nucleotides match TRBD2. Germline assignment: CDR1 SQVTM and CDR2 ANQGSEA. This CDR3 comprises 14 residues. With V trimmed by 5 bases and J by 10 bases, 5 bases remained unmatched. The CDR3 spells CSVKGLAGGMEQFF. In DNA, the CDR3 is TGCAGCGTTAAGGGACTAGCGGGAGGGATGGAGCAGTTCTTC.

At least ten counts were recorded for this clonotype. The V gene is TRBV11-2, the J gene TRBJ2-1, with D uncertain. The germline CDR1 and CDR2 sequences are SGHAT and FQNNGV. This CDR3 is built from 13 residues. V lost 0 bases, J lost 6 bases, and 6 bases lay in between. The CDR3 reads CASSLEPSNEQFF. CDR3 DNA sequence: TGTGCCAGCAGCTTAGAGCCTAGCAATGAGCAGTTCTTC.

This clonotype has just a few counts. The genes are TRBV4-1 and TRBJ2-7; D perhaps matches TRBD2 (6 bases). The V gene's germline CDR1 is MGHRA and CDR2 YSYEKL. This CDR3 contains 15 residues. Between the trimmed V and J ends, which lost 6 bases and 3 bases, there was a span of 18 bases. CDR3 loop: CASRVMETDYYEQYF. The CDR3 bases are TGCGCCAGCAGGGTTATGGAGACGGACTACTACGAGCAGTACTTC.

This clonotype was observed a few times. The chain joins TRBV27 to TRBJ2-3, with 12 bases matching TRBD2. The CDR3 extends over 18 amino acids. Trimming removed 3 bases from V and 1 base from J; junction bases left unmatched: 8. Looked up from germline, CDR1 is MNHEY and CDR2 is SMNVEV (reference sequence). CDR3 sequence reads: CASSFVTSGRAGTDTQYF. CDR3 sequence (DNA): TGTGCCAGCAGTTTTGTGACTAGCGGGAGAGCAGGCACAGATACGCAGTATTTT.

This chain uses TRBV7-2 with TRBJ2-7, with 9 positions matching TRBD2. The V segment lost 0 bases and the J segment 5 bases; nucleotides outside the gene matches: 5. This CDR3 has 15 residues. Germline values: CDR1 SGHTA, CDR2 FQGNSA. The CDR3 protein is CASSLALAGRNEQYF. CDR3 coding DNA: TGTGCCAGCAGCTTAGCGCTAGCGGGACGAAACGAGCAGTACTTC.

This clonotype has more than one count but fewer than ten. The V call is TRBV7-2, the J call TRBJ2-3; 7 nucleotides align to TRBD2. Germline CDR1 and CDR2: SGHTA and FQGNSA. The CDR3 length is 15 residues. V was clipped by 7 bases and J by 2 bases; unmatched bases: 9. The CDR3 is CASTFRAGNTDTQYF. CDR3 nucleotides: TGTGCCAGCACCTTCCGAGCGGGGAACACAGATACGCAGTATTTT.

This clonotype was picked up a small number of times. V usage is TRBV3-1 and J usage is TRBJ1-3; D is possibly TRBD1 (6 bases). The CDR3 has 13 residues. V lost 5 bases and J lost 1, with 6 bases in between. Germline lookup yields CDR1 LGHDT and CDR2 YNNKEL (reference sequence). The chain's CDR3 is CASSRGSGNTIYF. The DNA for the CDR3 is TGTGCCAGCAGCAGGGGGTCTGGAAACACCATATATTTT. The complete variable domain, with remaining parts taken from reference TRBV3-1 and TRBJ1-3, reads DTAVSQTPKYLVTQMGNDKSIKCEQNLGHDTMYWYKQDSKKFLKIMFSYNNKELIINETVPNRFSPKSPDKAHLNLHINSLELGDSAVYFCASSRGSGNTIYFGEGSWLTVV.

As to this clonotype: This may be a read error, as it is one base from a much larger clone. V usage is TRBV2 and J usage is TRBJ1-4; D perhaps matches TRBD1 (6 bases). CDR1 is SNHLY, CDR2 FYNNEI, per germline. The length of the CDR3 is 15 residues. V dropped 7 bases and J dropped 7 bases, with 19 bases sitting between them. The CDR3 DNA sequence: TGTGCCAGCACGACAGGCGGCATGTGGTCTGAAAAACTGTTTTTT. Its protein product is CASTTGGMWSEKLFF.

This clonotype came up a few times. The chain carries TRBV28 and TRBJ2-5, with a possible D match to TRBD1 (6 bases). CDR1 and CDR2 from the germline V gene are MDHEN and SYDVKM. The CDR3 spans 14 residues. Trimming shortened V by 3 bases and J by 3 bases, and 11 bases separated the two germline ends. The CDR3 sequence: CASSFFKGEETQYF. CDR3 DNA: TGTGCCAGCAGTTTTTTTAAGGGGGAAGAGACCCAGTACTTC. The full variable domain, completed using reference TRBV28 and TRBJ2-5, is DVKVTQSSRYLVKRTGEKVFLECVQDMDHENMFWYRQDPGLGLRLIYFSYDVKMKEKGDIPEGYSVSREKKERFSLILESASTNQTSMYLCASSFFKGEETQYFGPGTRLLVL.

This clonotype was counted a few times. V gene TRBV30 combines with J gene TRBJ2-1; 10 bases are shared with TRBD2. Looked up from germline, CDR1 is GTSNPN and CDR2 is SVGIG (reference sequence). J was trimmed by 5 bases and V by 2 bases; bases with no gene match: 3. The CDR3 is made up of 14 amino acids. The CDR3 reads CAWSRLAGDNEQFF. The CDR3 DNA sequence: TGTGCCTGGAGTAGGCTAGCGGGAGACAATGAGCAGTTCTTC.

In its sample, this clonotype was seen a few times. This chain links TRBV7-3 with TRBJ1-1; unclear D gene. The germline V gene has CDR1 SGHTA and CDR2 FQGTGA. V was shortened by 5 bases and J by 1 base, with 11 bases between the two germline ends. CDR3 length equals 14 residues. In nucleotides, the CDR3 is TGTGCCAGCAGCCCCGGAGGACCGAACACTGAAGCTTTCTTT. Translated: CASSPGGPNTEAFF.

In this sample, this clonotype turned up a few times. V and J are TRBV7-3 and TRBJ2-3; D unclear. This CDR3 comprises 14 residues. Germline CDR1 is SGHTA and CDR2 is FQGTGA. V lost 3 bases and J lost 6, with 13 bases in between. The CDR3 DNA follows: TGTGCCAGCAGCTTCCGAGCTAGTTCCGATACGCAGTATTTT. Protein sequence: CASSFRASSDTQYF.